This TCR beta chain emerged from a study of CD8 T cells in ankylosing spondylitis. Study-wide results and caveats: CD8+ disease-linked clones were present at relatively low frequencies in blood.

Concerning this clonotype itself: What it recognizes is unknown.

TCRdb re-derived calls from the 5' RACE reads in MiXCR, one entry per CDR3 protein. Seen here are a few hundred thousand distinct CDR3 sequences, roughly 20% observed once, and the top ten hold 3.5% to 4.5%. Trimming removed 0 bases from V and 2 bases from J; junction bases left unmatched: 3. From germline, CDR1 is SGHKS and CDR2 YYEKEE (reference sequence). This CDR3 spans 17 amino acids. Sequenced input: blood, either unsorted or a sorted T cell fraction (not recorded which). The chain carries TRBV5-5 and TRBJ2-2, with 11 bases fitting TRBD2. The origin of this receptor is a female donor with ankylosing spondylitis or in good health (not recorded which). The CDR3 region has the DNA TGTGCCAGCAGCTTGGGGGGACTAGCGGAAAACACCGGGGAGCTGTTTTTT. The encoded protein is CASSLGGLAENTGELFF.